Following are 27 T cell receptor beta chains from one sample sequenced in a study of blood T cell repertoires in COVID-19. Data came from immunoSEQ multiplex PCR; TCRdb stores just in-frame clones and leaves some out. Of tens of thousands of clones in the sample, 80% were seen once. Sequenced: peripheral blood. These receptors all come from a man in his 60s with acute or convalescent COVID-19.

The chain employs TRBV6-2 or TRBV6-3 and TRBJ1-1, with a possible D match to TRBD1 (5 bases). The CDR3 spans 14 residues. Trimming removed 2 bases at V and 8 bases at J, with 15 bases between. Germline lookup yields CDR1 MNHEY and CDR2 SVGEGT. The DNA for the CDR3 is TGTGCCAGCAGTTACGGTGGTGTCAGGGCCGAAGCTTTCTTT. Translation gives CASSYGGVRAEAFF.

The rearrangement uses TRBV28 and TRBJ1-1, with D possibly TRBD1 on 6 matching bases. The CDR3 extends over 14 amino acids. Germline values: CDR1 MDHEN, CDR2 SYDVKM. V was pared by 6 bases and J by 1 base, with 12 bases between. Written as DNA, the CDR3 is TGTGCCAGCAGGGGGGCGCGAAGGAACACTGAAGCTTTCTTT. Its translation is CASRGARRNTEAFF.

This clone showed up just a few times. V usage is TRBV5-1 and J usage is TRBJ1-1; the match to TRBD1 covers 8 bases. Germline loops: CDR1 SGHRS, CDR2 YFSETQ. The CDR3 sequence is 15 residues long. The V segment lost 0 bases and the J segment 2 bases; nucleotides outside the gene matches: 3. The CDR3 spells CASSLETGVNTEAFF. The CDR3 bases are TGCGCCAGCAGCTTGGAGACAGGGGTTAACACTGAAGCTTTCTTT.

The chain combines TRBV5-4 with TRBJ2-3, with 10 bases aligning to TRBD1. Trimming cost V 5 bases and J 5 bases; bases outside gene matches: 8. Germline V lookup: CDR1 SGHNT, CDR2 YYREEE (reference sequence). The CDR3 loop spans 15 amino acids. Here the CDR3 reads CASRPRQGALDTQYF. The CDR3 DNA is TGTGCCAGCAGGCCTCGACAGGGGGCCTTAGATACGCAGTATTTT.

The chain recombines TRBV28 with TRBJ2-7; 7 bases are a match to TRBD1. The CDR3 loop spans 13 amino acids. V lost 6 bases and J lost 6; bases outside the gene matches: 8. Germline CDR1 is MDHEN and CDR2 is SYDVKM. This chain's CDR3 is CASSYDRVREQYF. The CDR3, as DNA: TGTGCCAGCAGCTACGACAGGGTTCGCGAGCAGTACTTC.

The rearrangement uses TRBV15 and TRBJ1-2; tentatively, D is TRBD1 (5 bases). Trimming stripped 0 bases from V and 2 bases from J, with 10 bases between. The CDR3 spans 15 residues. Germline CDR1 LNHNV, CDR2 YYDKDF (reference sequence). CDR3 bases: TGTGCCACCAGCAGAGATCGGGGGGGGAACTATGGCTACACCTTC. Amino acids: CATSRDRGGNYGYTF. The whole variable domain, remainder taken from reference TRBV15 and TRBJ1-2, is DAMVIQNPRYQVTQFGKPVTLSCSQTLNHNVMYWYQQKSSQAPKLLFHYYDKDFNNEADTPDNFQSRRPNTSFCFLDIRSPGLGDTAMYLCATSRDRGGNYGYTFGSGTRLTVV.

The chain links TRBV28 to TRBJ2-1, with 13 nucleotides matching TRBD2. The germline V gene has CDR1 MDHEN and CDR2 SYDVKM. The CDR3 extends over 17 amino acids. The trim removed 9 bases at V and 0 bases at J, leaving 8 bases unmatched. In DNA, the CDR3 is TGTGCCAGTAACGGACTAGCGGGGGCTACCTCCTACAATGAGCAGTTCTTC. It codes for CASNGLAGATSYNEQFF.

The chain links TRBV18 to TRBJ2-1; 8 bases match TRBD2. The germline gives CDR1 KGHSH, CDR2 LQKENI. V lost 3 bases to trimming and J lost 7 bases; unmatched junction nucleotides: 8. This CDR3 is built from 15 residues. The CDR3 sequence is CASSPGAGVPNEQFF. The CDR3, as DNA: TGTGCCAGCTCACCGGGAGCGGGGGTCCCGAATGAGCAGTTCTTC.

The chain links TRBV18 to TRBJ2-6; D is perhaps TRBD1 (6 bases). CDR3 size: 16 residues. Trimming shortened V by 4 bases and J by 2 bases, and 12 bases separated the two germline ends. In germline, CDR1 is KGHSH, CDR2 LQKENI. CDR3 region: CASSQQGRAGANVLTF. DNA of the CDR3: TGTGCCAGCTCACAACAGGGAAGAGCTGGGGCCAACGTCCTGACTTTC. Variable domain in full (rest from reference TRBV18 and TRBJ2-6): NAGVMQNPRHLVRRRGQEARLRCSPMKGHSHVYWYRQLPEEGLKFMVYLQKENIIDESGMPKERFSAEFPKEGPSILRIQQVVRGDSAAYFCASSQQGRAGANVLTFGAGSRLTVL.

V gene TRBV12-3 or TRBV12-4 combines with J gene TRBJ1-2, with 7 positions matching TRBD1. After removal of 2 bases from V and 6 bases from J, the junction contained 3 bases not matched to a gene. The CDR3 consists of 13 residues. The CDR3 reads CASSLRDSHGYTF. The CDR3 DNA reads TGTGCCAGCAGTTTACGGGACAGTCATGGCTACACCTTC.

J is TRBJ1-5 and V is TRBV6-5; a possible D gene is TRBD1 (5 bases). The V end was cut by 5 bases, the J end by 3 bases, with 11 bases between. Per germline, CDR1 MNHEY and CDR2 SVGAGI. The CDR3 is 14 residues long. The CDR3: CASSQTANNQPQHF. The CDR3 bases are TGTGCCAGCAGTCAGACAGCCAACAATCAGCCCCAGCATTTT.

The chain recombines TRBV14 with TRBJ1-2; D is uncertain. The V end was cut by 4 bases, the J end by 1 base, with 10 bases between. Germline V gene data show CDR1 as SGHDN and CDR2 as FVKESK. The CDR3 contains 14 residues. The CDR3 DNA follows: TGTGCCAGCAGCCTGAATACTTTTAACTATGGCTACACCTTC. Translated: CASSLNTFNYGYTF. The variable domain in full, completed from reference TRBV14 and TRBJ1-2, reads EAGVTQFPSHSVIEKGQTVTLRCDPISGHDNLYWYRRVMGKEIKFLLHFVKESKQDESGMPNNRFLAERTGGTYSTLKVQPAELEDSGVYFCASSLNTFNYGYTFGSGTRLTVV.

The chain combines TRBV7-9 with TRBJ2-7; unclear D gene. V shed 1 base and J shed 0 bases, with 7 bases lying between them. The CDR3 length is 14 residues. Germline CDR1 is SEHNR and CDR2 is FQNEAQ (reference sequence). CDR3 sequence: CASSLGDTSYEQYF. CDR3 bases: TGTGCCAGCAGCTTAGGAGACACCTCCTACGAGCAGTACTTC.

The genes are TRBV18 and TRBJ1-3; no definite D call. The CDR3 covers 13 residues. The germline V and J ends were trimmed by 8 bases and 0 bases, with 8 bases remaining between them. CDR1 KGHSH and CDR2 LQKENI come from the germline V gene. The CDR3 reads CASHGDSGNTIYF. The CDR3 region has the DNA TGTGCCAGCCACGGGGACTCTGGAAACACCATATATTTT.

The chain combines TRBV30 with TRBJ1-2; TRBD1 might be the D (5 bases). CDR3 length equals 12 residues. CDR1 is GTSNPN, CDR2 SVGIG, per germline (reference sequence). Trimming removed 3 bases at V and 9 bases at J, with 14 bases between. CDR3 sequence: CAWRDMLGRYTF. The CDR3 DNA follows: TGTGCCTGGAGAGACATGTTGGGGCGCTACACCTTC.

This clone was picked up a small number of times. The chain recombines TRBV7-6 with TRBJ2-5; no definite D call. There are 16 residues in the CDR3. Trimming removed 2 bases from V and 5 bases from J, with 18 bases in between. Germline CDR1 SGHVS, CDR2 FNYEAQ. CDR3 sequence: CASSLYPDTHGETQYF. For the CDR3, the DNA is TGTGCCAGCAGCTTATATCCCGACACCCATGGGGAGACCCAGTACTTC.

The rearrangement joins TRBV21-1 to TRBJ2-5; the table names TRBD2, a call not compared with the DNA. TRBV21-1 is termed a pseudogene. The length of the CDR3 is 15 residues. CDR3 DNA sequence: TGTGCCAGCAGCAAAAAGAACGGTTTAGAAGAGACCCAGTACTTC. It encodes CASSKKNGLEETQYF.

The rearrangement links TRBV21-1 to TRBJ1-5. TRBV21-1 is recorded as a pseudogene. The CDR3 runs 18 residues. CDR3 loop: CASSKGLFWGELNQPQHF. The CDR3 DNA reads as TGTGCCAGCAGCAAAGGCTTGTTTTGGGGGGAACTTAATCAGCCCCAGCATTTT.

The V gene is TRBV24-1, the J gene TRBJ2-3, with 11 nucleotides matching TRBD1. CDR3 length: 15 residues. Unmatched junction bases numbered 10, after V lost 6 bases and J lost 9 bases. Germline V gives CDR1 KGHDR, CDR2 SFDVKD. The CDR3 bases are TGTGCCACCAGTTTCGCCGGGACAGGGGGTGGCACGCAGTATTTT. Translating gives CATSFAGTGGGTQYF.

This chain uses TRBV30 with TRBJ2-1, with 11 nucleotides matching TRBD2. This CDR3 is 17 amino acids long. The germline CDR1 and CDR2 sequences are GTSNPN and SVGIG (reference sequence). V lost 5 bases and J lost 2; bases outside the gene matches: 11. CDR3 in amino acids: CAWGTLAGGPTYNEQFF. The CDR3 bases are TGTGCCTGGGGAACCCTAGCGGGGGGCCCAACCTACAATGAGCAGTTCTTC. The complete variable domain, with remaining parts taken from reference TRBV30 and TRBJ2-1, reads SQTIHQWPATLVQPVGSPLSLECTVEGTSNPNLYWYRQAAGRGLQLLFYSVGIGQISSEVPQNLSASRPQDRQFILSSKKLLLSDSGFYLCAWGTLAGGPTYNEQFFGPGTRLTVL.

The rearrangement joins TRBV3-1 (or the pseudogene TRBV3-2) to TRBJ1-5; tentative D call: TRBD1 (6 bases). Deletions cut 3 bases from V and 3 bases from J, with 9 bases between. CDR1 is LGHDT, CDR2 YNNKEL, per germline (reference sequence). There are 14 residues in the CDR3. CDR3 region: CASSQSGDNQPQHF. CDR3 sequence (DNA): TGTGCCAGCAGCCAGTCAGGGGACAATCAGCCCCAGCATTTT.

The CDR3 reads CASSLKAGQAPLHF. The DNA of the CDR3 is TGTGCCAGCAGCTTAAAGGCAGGGCAGGCACCCCTCCACTTT. V usage is TRBV7-2 and J usage is TRBJ1-6; tentative D call: TRBD1 (5 bases). With 2 bases removed from V and 11 bases from J, the gap between germline ends came to 13 bases. Germline V gene sequence: CDR1 SGHTA, CDR2 FQGNSA. CDR3 size: 14 residues.

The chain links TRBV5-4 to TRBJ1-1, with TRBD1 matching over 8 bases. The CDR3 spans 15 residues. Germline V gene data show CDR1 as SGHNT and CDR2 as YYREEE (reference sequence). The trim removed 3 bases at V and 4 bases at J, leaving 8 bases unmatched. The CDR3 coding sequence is TGTGCCAGCAGCTCCCCGACAGGGGAAGGCACTGAAGCTTTCTTT. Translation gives CASSSPTGEGTEAFF.

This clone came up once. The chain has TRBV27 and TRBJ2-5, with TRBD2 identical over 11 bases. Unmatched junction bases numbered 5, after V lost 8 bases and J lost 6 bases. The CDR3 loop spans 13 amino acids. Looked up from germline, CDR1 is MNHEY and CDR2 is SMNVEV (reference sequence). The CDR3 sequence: CASRLAGGKTQYF. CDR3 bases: TGTGCCAGCCGGCTAGCGGGGGGAAAGACCCAGTACTTC.

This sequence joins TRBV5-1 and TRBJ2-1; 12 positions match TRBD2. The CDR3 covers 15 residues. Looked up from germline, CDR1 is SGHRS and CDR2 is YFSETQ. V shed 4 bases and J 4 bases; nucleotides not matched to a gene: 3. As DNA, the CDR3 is TGCGCCAGCAGCGTAACTAGCGGGGGGTACAATGAGCAGTTCTTC. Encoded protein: CASSVTSGGYNEQFF.

CDR3 amino acids: CASSGPGQGGLEQYF. DNA for the CDR3: TGTGCCAGCAGTGGACCGGGACAGGGAGGCCTGGAGCAGTACTTC. The V call is TRBV25-1, the J call TRBJ2-7; 9 nucleotides match TRBD1. The CDR3 is made up of 15 amino acids. Germline V CDR1 and CDR2: MGHDK, SYGVNS. J lost 7 bases, V lost 4 bases, and 11 bases had no gene match.

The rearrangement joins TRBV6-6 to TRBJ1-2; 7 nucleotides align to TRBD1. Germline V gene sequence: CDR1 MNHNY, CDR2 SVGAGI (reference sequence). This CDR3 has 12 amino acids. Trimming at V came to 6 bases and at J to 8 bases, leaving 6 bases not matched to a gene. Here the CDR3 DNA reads TGTGCCAGCAGCCCTAGGGGGCTCGGCTACACCTTC. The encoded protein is CASSPRGLGYTF.